A single sample is the source of the 16 T cell receptor beta chains below, sequenced in a study of cytomegalovirus exposure and HLA in healthy donors. Profiled with immunoSEQ multiplex PCR; TCRdb holds only in-frame clones, not every one. The sample has about 200,000 clones, roughly 80% seen once. The specimen was PBMCs. These receptors were obtained from a woman aged 18-29 years in good health and CMV-seronegative.

The chain recombines TRBV5-1 with TRBJ2-2, with TRBD2 matching over 8 bases. CDR3 size: 14 residues. Per the germline V gene, CDR1 is SGHRS and CDR2 is YFSETQ. Trimming at V came to 5 bases and at J to 7 bases, leaving 7 bases not matched to a gene. CDR3 DNA sequence: TGCGCCAGCAGGACCGGGACTAGTAGCGGGGAGCTGTTTTTT. This translates into CASRTGTSSGELFF.

The chain joins TRBV27 to TRBJ1-5; 7 bases align to TRBD1. V shed 3 bases, J shed 5 bases, and the junction held 4 bases outside the gene matches. The CDR3 contains 14 residues. Per the germline V gene, CDR1 is MNHEY and CDR2 is SMNVEV (reference sequence). The CDR3, as DNA: TGTGCCAGCAGTTTGAACAGGGGTGATCAGCCCCAGCATTTT. This codes for CASSLNRGDQPQHF.

The chain links TRBV5-1 to TRBJ1-1, with D uncertain. This CDR3 spans 14 amino acids. V gave up 1 base and J gave up 1 base, with 8 bases separating them. CDR1 and CDR2 from the germline V gene are SGHRS and YFSETQ. The CDR3 protein is CASSLRTENTEAFF. CDR3 nucleotide sequence: TGCGCCAGCAGCTTGAGGACGGAGAACACTGAAGCTTTCTTT. The variable domain in full, completed from reference TRBV5-1 and TRBJ1-1, reads KAGVTQTPRYLIKTRGQQVTLSCSPISGHRSVSWYQQTPGQGLQFLFEYFSETQRNKGNFPGRFSGRQFSNSRSEMNVSTLELGDSALYLCASSLRTENTEAFFGQGTRLTVV.

The chain recombines TRBV28 with TRBJ2-7, with TRBD1 identical over 8 bases. The CDR3 has 14 amino acids. Unmatched junction bases numbered 10, after V lost 8 bases and J lost 4 bases. Germline assignment: CDR1 MDHEN and CDR2 SYDVKM. Here the CDR3 DNA reads TGTGCCAGCGCCGATAGGACAGGGCAATACGAGCAGTACTTC. The encoded protein is CASADRTGQYEQYF.

Here the CDR3 DNA reads TGTGCCACCAGCAGCAGACAGGGTTTCTCATCTGAGACCCAGTACTTC. It yields the protein CATSSRQGFSSETQYF. The rearrangement uses TRBV15 and TRBJ2-5, with TRBD1 identical over 7 bases. The CDR3 covers 16 residues. The V segment lost 3 bases and the J segment 5 bases; nucleotides outside the gene matches: 12. Germline assignment: CDR1 LNHNV and CDR2 YYDKDF (reference sequence).

This clone was observed a few times. V is TRBV4-1 and J is TRBJ2-3; 11 bases match TRBD2. Germline V gene data show CDR1 as MGHRA and CDR2 as YSYEKL. The CDR3 extends over 16 amino acids. Germline trimming cut 6 bases from V and 2 bases from J; bases unmatched to any gene: 7. CDR3 residues: CASSPGTSGFTDTQYF. The CDR3 bases are TGCGCCAGCAGTCCCGGGACTAGCGGCTTCACAGATACGCAGTATTTT.

The rearrangement uses TRBV27 and TRBJ2-7; 9 positions match TRBD1. From germline, CDR1 is MNHEY and CDR2 SMNVEV (reference sequence). J gave up 7 bases and V 2 bases, and 9 bases lay outside the gene matches. CDR3 size: 15 residues. The CDR3, as DNA: TGTGCCAGCAGTTTACTCTGGGACAGGGTGGAGGAGCAGTACTTC. It yields the protein CASSLLWDRVEEQYF.

V is TRBV5-4 and J is TRBJ2-7, with TRBD1 matching over 7 bases. Per germline, CDR1 SGHNT and CDR2 YYREEE (reference sequence). This CDR3 is 15 amino acids long. Germline trimming cut 4 bases from V and 0 bases from J; bases unmatched to any gene: 7. The CDR3 sequence: CASSPGQARSYEQYF. For the CDR3, the DNA is TGTGCCAGCAGCCCAGGACAGGCGCGCTCCTACGAGCAGTACTTC.

V usage is TRBV11-3 and J usage is TRBJ2-7, with D perhaps TRBD1 (5 bases). The germline V and J ends were trimmed by 1 base and 2 bases, with 12 bases remaining between them. The CDR3 length is 15 residues. The germline V gene has CDR1 SGHNT and CDR2 YENEEA. The CDR3 loop is CASSLVGQGTYEQYF. The CDR3 coding sequence is TGTGCCAGCAGCTTAGTGGGGCAGGGAACCTACGAGCAGTACTTC. The full variable domain, in which reference TRBV11-3 and TRBJ2-7 provide the parts outside the CDR3, is EAGVVQSPRYKIIEKKQPVAFWCNPISGHNTLYWYLQNLGQGPELLIRYENEEAVDDSQLPKDRFSAERLKGVDSTLKIQPAELGDSAVYLCASSLVGQGTYEQYFGPGTRLTVT.

This clone has a single count. The chain is built from TRBV2 and TRBJ1-5; perhaps TRBD1 as D (5 bases). The CDR3 consists of 15 residues. The V gene lost 4 bases and the J gene lost 6 bases, with 16 bases spanning the gap. Germline CDR1 and CDR2: SNHLY and FYNNEI. CDR3 protein: CASSGQAGGSQPQHF. Written as DNA, the CDR3 is TGTGCCAGCAGTGGTCAGGCGGGGGGGAGTCAGCCCCAGCATTTT.

CDR3 amino acids: CASSTGSSYNEQFF. In DNA form, the CDR3 reads TGTGCCAGCAGTACGGGGAGCTCCTACAATGAGCAGTTCTTC. The J gene is TRBJ2-1, the V gene TRBV6-1; a weak D match, TRBD2 (5 bases). The CDR3 runs 14 residues. Trimming took off 5 bases at V and 0 bases at J, with 8 bases between the two ends. Germline CDR1 MNHNS, CDR2 SASEGT.

A single count supports this clone. The chain employs TRBV27 and TRBJ2-3; tentatively, D is TRBD2 (8 bases). This CDR3 region has 18 residues. Trimming took off 0 bases at V and 0 bases at J, with 16 bases between the two ends. The germline V gene encodes CDR1 MNHEY and CDR2 SMNVEV (reference sequence). CDR3 DNA: TGTGCCAGCAGTTTATCCGGGGGGGGGACAGCTAGCACAGATACGCAGTATTTT. This encodes CASSLSGGGTASTDTQYF.

The chain's CDR3 is CSVVGGSRYGYTF. The DNA for the CDR3 is TGCAGCGTTGTGGGGGGCAGCCGGTATGGCTACACCTTC. V usage is TRBV29-1 and J usage is TRBJ1-2; D possibly corresponds to TRBD1 (6 bases). The CDR3 is made up of 13 amino acids. V lost 4 bases and J 5 bases, leaving 14 bases between the germline ends. In germline, CDR1 is SQVTM, CDR2 ANQGSEA.

This rearrangement joins TRBV7-6 to TRBJ2-5, with 10 bases matching TRBD2. The trim removed 1 base at V and 5 bases at J, leaving 4 bases unmatched. Germline V gene data show CDR1 as SGHVS and CDR2 as FNYEAQ. This CDR3 contains 15 residues. The CDR3 nucleotides read TGTGCCAGCAGCTTAGAACTAGCGGGATACGAGACCCAGTACTTC. Translating gives CASSLELAGYETQYF.

The DNA for the CDR3 is TGTGCCAGCAGCTTATGGCCGAGCAATCAGCCCCAGCATTTT. This encodes CASSLWPSNQPQHF. J is TRBJ1-5 and V is TRBV7-6; D gene unclear. The ends were cut back, 2 bases at V and 1 base at J, with 6 bases in the middle. CDR1 is SGHVS and CDR2 is FNYEAQ in the germline V gene. This CDR3 region has 14 residues.

The chain links TRBV5-1 to TRBJ2-7; D is unresolved. Germline CDR1 is SGHRS and CDR2 is YFSETQ. The CDR3 contains 12 residues. The V end was cut by 0 bases, the J end by 5 bases, with 6 bases between. The CDR3 is CASSLAADEQYF. CDR3 bases: TGCGCCAGCAGCTTGGCCGCAGACGAGCAGTACTTC.